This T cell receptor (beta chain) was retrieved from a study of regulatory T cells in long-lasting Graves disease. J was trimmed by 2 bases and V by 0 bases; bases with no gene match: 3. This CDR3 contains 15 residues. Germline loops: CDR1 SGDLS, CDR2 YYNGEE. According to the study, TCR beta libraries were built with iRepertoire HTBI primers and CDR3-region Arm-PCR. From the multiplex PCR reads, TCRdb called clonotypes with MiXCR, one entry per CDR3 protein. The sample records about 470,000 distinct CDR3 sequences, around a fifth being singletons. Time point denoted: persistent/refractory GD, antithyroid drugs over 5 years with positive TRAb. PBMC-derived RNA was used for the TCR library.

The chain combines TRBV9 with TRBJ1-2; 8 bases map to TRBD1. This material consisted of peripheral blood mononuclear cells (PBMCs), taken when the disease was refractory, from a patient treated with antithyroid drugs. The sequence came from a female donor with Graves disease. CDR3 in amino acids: CASSVARQGNYGYTF. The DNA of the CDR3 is TGTGCCAGCAGCGTAGCTCGACAGGGGAACTATGGCTACACCTTC.